These T cell receptor beta chains were read from a single sample in a study of regulatory T cells in long-lasting Graves disease. One entry per CDR3 protein, called by TCRdb with MiXCR from the multiplex PCR reads. This table holds more than 450,000 distinct CDR3 sequences, 15% to 20% found once. These records were also assigned to another study, of T cells in Graves' hyperthyroidism and ophthalmopathy.

The sequencing used peripheral blood mononuclear cells (PBMCs), collected at new diagnosis, from a patient treated with antithyroid drugs. Source of these receptors: a man in his forties with Graves disease. Both conserved end residues are part of each CDR3. Fields, in order: V gene, J gene, D gene, CDR3 length, clone size, CDR3 protein, CDR3 DNA. D genes are given only for firm matches. Rows give clone size only sometimes, using once, few, many, or a class for an expanded clone.

TRBV6-1,TRBJ2-1,TRBD2,14,NA,CASSPSGTSDEQFF,TGTGCCAGCAGTCCCTCCGGGACTAGCGATGAGCAGTTCTTC
TRBV5-1,TRBJ2-1,NA,15,many,CASSLVASEVNEQFF,TGCGCCAGCAGCTTGGTGGCTAGCGAGGTCAATGAGCAGTTCTTC
TRBV24-1,TRBJ2-4,NA,15,few,CATSDPTGAKNIQYF,TGTGCCACCAGTGACCCCACGGGAGCCAAAAACATTCAGTACTTC
TRBV7-3,TRBJ2-5,TRBD2,15,many,CASSQGLAPQETQYF,TGTGCCAGCAGCCAGGGACTAGCGCCACAAGAGACCCAGTACTTC
TRBV10-2,TRBJ1-1,TRBD1,14,NA,CASGTGGAYTEAFF,TGCGCCAGCGGGACAGGGGGCGCATACACTGAAGCTTTCTTT
TRBV5-1,TRBJ2-2,TRBD2,16,many,CASSLGLAANTGELFF,TGCGCCAGCAGCTTGGGGCTAGCGGCGAACACCGGGGAGCTGTTTTTT
TRBV5-1,TRBJ2-3,TRBD1,16,many,CASSSLGTGFPDTQYF,TGCGCCAGCAGCTCCCTCGGGACAGGGTTTCCAGATACGCAGTATTTT
TRBV7-2,TRBJ1-1,NA,16,NA,CASSLLSIPQDTEAFF,TGTGCCAGCAGCCTCCTATCCATACCACAGGACACTGAAGCTTTCTTT
TRBV29-1,TRBJ2-6,NA,14,NA,CSVVSGSGANVLTF,TGCAGCGTCGTTAGCGGCTCTGGGGCCAACGTCCTGACTTTC
TRBV28,TRBJ2-1,TRBD1,16,many,CASSLPVNRGTNEQFF,TGTGCCAGCAGTTTACCTGTGAACAGGGGTACGAATGAGCAGTTCTTC
TRBV5-1,TRBJ2-1,NA,13,few,CASRFQTYNEQFF,TGCGCCAGCAGATTCCAGACATACAATGAGCAGTTCTTC
TRBV12-3/TRBV12-4,TRBJ2-6,NA,14,few,CASSPVSGANVLTF,TGTGCCAGCAGTCCGGTATCTGGGGCCAACGTCCTGACTTTC
TRBV7-2,TRBJ2-1,TRBD2,16,NA,CASSSIAGSSYNEQFF,TGTGCCAGCAGCTCCATAGCGGGGAGCTCCTACAATGAGCAGTTCTTC
TRBV6-2/TRBV6-3,TRBJ2-5,TRBD1,15,many,CASSVADRERETQYF,TGTGCCAGCAGTGTCGCGGACAGGGAGAGGGAGACCCAGTACTTC
TRBV10-1,TRBJ2-5,NA,16,many,CASSESSEGPGETQYF,TGCGCCAGCAGTGAGTCGTCAGAGGGCCCCGGAGAGACCCAGTACTTC
TRBV28,TRBJ2-4,TRBD1,16,many,CASSPGTGREENIQYF,TGTGCCAGCAGCCCCGGGACAGGGAGGGAGGAAAACATTCAGTACTTC
TRBV28,TRBJ2-7,TRBD1,16,many,CASSINTGASVGEQYF,TGTGCCAGCAGTATAAACACAGGGGCCTCGGTGGGCGAGCAGTACTTC
TRBV28,TRBJ2-1,TRBD2,14,many,CASSWTSGSGEQFF,TGTGCCAGCAGTTGGACTAGCGGGAGTGGGGAGCAGTTCTTC
TRBV6-1,TRBJ1-1,TRBD1,13,many,CASRKRQGTEAFF,TGTGCCAGCAGGAAGCGACAGGGCACTGAAGCTTTCTTT